This T cell receptor beta chain was sequenced during a study of blood T cell repertoires in COVID-19. This CDR3 has 16 residues. Germline CDR1 ENHRY, CDR2 SYGVKD. Germline trimming cut 1 base from V and 5 bases from J; bases unmatched to any gene: 9. Method: immunoSEQ multiplex PCR; TCRdb's copy keeps in-frame clones and lacks some. This repertoire shows some 530,000 clones, approximately 83% found once; its top ten account for roughly 3.2%. The TCR originated in a human donor in a cohort sampled during active COVID-19. The sample consisted of peripheral blood. The J gene is TRBJ2-7, the V gene TRBV10-3, with 9 bases fitting TRBD2. The CDR3 region is CAISEYAAGGPNEQYF. The CDR3 DNA reads as TGTGCCATCAGTGAGTACGCCGCGGGAGGGCCCAACGAGCAGTACTTC.